This entry lists 18 T cell receptor beta chains sequenced from one sample in a study of TIL therapy for anti-PD-1-resistant metastatic lung cancer. The immunoSEQ assay was v3. The assay was immunoSEQ multiplex PCR, and TCRdb's table has in-frame clones only and misses some. The repertoire holds under 35,000 clones, with around three quarters as singletons. Time point here: pre-treatment sample, taken before nivolumab and TIL therapy. The starting material was blood, obtained at baseline. Receptors were obtained from a woman aged 30 to 85 with non-small cell lung cancer.

For this clone: Other DNA sequences from this sample encode an identical CDR3 as well. The chain employs TRBV5-1 and TRBJ2-1; 13 bases are a match to TRBD2. The CDR3 contains 15 residues. The J segment lost 8 bases and the V segment lost 2 bases, leaving 4 bases of the junction unmatched. Germline CDR1 SGHRS, CDR2 YFSETQ. The CDR3 spells CASSLRTSGSYEQFF. The CDR3 coding sequence is TGCGCCAGCAGCTTAAGGACTAGCGGGAGTTATGAGCAGTTCTTC.

V gene TRBV19 combines with J gene TRBJ2-1; 7 bases map to TRBD2. This CDR3 is 15 amino acids long. In germline, CDR1 is LNHDA, CDR2 SQIVND (reference sequence). V shed 7 bases and J 7 bases; nucleotides not matched to a gene: 13. The CDR3 DNA sequence: TGTGCCAGTATCTCCAATGGGGGGGTAGGGAATGAGCAGTTCTTC. Its translation is CASISNGGVGNEQFF.

J is TRBJ2-5 and V is TRBV5-1; D may be TRBD1 (6 bases). The CDR3 sequence is 13 residues long. Germline CDR1 reads SGHRS; CDR2 reads YFSETQ. Trimming removed 2 bases at V and 2 bases at J, with 7 bases between. The CDR3 coding sequence is TGCGCCAGCAGCTTAGACAGGCAAGAGACCCAGTACTTC. Translation gives CASSLDRQETQYF.

The CDR3 DNA sequence: TGTGCCAGCAGCGCAGGGGCTAGCTCCTACGAGCAGTACTTC. Its protein is CASSAGASSYEQYF. The rearrangement links TRBV7-6 to TRBJ2-7; D is possibly TRBD1 (6 bases). There are 14 residues in the CDR3. Between the trimmed V and J ends, which lost 5 bases and 0 bases, there was a span of 11 bases. Germline lookup yields CDR1 SGHVS and CDR2 FNYEAQ.

This clone is termed medium-sized. This chain joins TRBV7-8 and TRBJ2-2; D ambiguous. Germline V lookup: CDR1 SGHVS, CDR2 FQNEAQ. V was pared by 2 bases and J by 5 bases, with 15 bases between. The CDR3 has 16 residues. The CDR3, as DNA: TGTGCCAGCAGCTTATCCCGTACTCACCCAACCGGGGAGCTGTTTTTT. This gives the protein CASSLSRTHPTGELFF.

The rearrangement links TRBV29-1 to TRBJ2-5, with D unresolved. V was clipped by 4 bases and J by 2 bases, with 14 bases between them. Germline V gene sequence: CDR1 SQVTM, CDR2 ANQGSEA. The CDR3 totals 14 residues. The CDR3 DNA is TGCAGCGTTGGGGAATCGGGTGGACAAGAGACCCAGTACTTC. Translating gives CSVGESGGQETQYF.

This clone occurred a few times. The chain combines TRBV29-1 with TRBJ2-7; 8 nucleotides agree with TRBD1. V lost 4 bases to trimming and J lost 4 bases; unmatched junction nucleotides: 3. CDR1 is SQVTM and CDR2 is ANQGSEA in the germline V gene. The CDR3 runs to 12 residues. The CDR3, as DNA: TGCAGCGTTGGACAGGGGATATACGAGCAGTACTTC. Amino acid sequence: CSVGQGIYEQYF.

The chain uses TRBV6-6 and TRBJ1-2; 8 bases line up with TRBD1. V lost 4 bases to trimming and J lost 8 bases; unmatched junction nucleotides: 12. Germline V lookup: CDR1 MNHNY, CDR2 SVGAGI (reference sequence). This CDR3 is built from 15 residues. The CDR3 spells CASSWGDRPSGGYTF. Written as DNA, the CDR3 is TGTGCCAGCAGTTGGGGGGACAGGCCCTCCGGGGGCTACACCTTC.

The sample holds a few counts of this clone. One end of the junction does not line up with germline, which may come from a read error. The chain recombines TRBV2 with TRBJ2-7, with D hard to call. The CDR3 has 12 residues. Germline CDR1 SNHLY, CDR2 FYNNEI. CDR3 sequence: CASGEQFYEQYF. The CDR3 DNA reads TGTGCCAGCGGTGAACAGTTCTACGAGCAGTACTTC.

This clone ranks as medium-sized. The chain carries TRBV19 and TRBJ1-1; D is unresolved. Trimming removed 5 bases from V and 5 bases from J, with 15 bases in between. CDR3 length equals 14 residues. Germline CDR1 and CDR2: LNHDA and SQIVND (reference sequence). The CDR3 sequence is CASSPGRMGTEAFF. In DNA, the CDR3 is TGTGCCAGTAGTCCGGGGAGGATGGGTACTGAAGCTTTCTTT.

This chain joins TRBV5-6 and TRBJ2-7; weak D call: TRBD2 (5 bases). CDR3 length: 14 amino acids. CDR1 and CDR2 (germline): SGHDT, YYEEEE. The V end was cut by 2 bases, the J end by 9 bases, with 18 bases between. The CDR3 DNA follows: TGTGCCAGCAGCTTTTCGGCTAGCTCTTCGGCGCAGTACTTC. It codes for CASSFSASSSAQYF.

The table lists this clone with a count of one. The chain recombines TRBV15 with TRBJ2-1, with 12 bases matching TRBD2. Germline V gene lookup returns CDR1 LNHNV and CDR2 YYDKDF (reference sequence). V trimming: 5 bases; J trimming: 4 bases; junction bases outside the gene matches: 15. The CDR3 has 19 amino acids. CDR3 residues: CATSDEGYRLAGAYNEQFF. CDR3 sequence (DNA): TGTGCCACCAGCGATGAAGGGTATCGACTAGCGGGAGCATACAATGAGCAGTTCTTC.

The rearrangement joins TRBV6-5 to TRBJ2-7, with 10 bases aligning to TRBD1. The germline gives CDR1 MNHEY, CDR2 SVGAGI. After removal of 0 bases from V and 6 bases from J, the junction contained 5 bases not matched to a gene. This CDR3 has 15 residues. The CDR3: CASSYSPGTGAEQYF. The CDR3, as DNA: TGTGCCAGCAGTTACTCACCCGGGACAGGGGCCGAGCAGTACTTC.

The chain joins TRBV5-1 to TRBJ2-1, with 10 positions matching TRBD2. V gave up 4 bases and J gave up 5 bases; unmatched junction bases: 9. CDR1 is SGHRS and CDR2 is YFSETQ in the germline V gene. This CDR3 has 16 amino acids. The CDR3 here is CASSRGTLAGNNEQFF. CDR3 sequence (DNA): TGCGCCAGCAGCCGAGGAACACTAGCGGGGAACAATGAGCAGTTCTTC.

This clone was seen only once. The J gene is TRBJ2-3, the V gene TRBV5-4; 9 positions agree with TRBD2. The V and J ends lost 0 bases and 2 bases, in that order; junction bases with no gene match: 16. Germline CDR1 is SGHNT and CDR2 is YYREEE (reference sequence). The CDR3 length is 20 residues. The CDR3 protein is CASSLGFLREGGLITDTQYF. The CDR3, as DNA: TGTGCCAGCAGCTTGGGGTTTCTGCGGGAGGGGGGGCTCATCACAGATACGCAGTATTTT.

This sequence joins TRBV29-1 and TRBJ1-2; the D gene is possibly TRBD1 (5 bases). The CDR3 extends over 14 amino acids. The V end lost 0 bases, the J end lost 2 bases, and 10 bases lay between the germline ends. Germline V CDR1 and CDR2: SQVTM, ANQGSEA. The CDR3 DNA follows: TGCAGCGTTGAAGATCTGGGGCCAAACTATGGCTACACCTTC. Protein: CSVEDLGPNYGYTF.

The J gene is TRBJ2-7, the V gene TRBV28, with 11 bases lining up with TRBD1. CDR3 size: 16 residues. The germline V gene has CDR1 MDHEN and CDR2 SYDVKM. Unmatched junction bases numbered 3, after V lost 1 base and J lost 1 base. The CDR3 is CASSLSGQGASYEQYF. In DNA form, the CDR3 reads TGTGCCAGCAGTTTATCAGGACAGGGGGCATCCTACGAGCAGTACTTC.

This rearrangement joins TRBV27 to TRBJ1-2, with 8 bases lining up with TRBD1. There are 14 residues in the CDR3. Germline V CDR1 and CDR2: MNHEY, SMNVEV (reference sequence). Trimming cost V 5 bases and J 4 bases; bases outside gene matches: 6. As DNA, the CDR3 is TGTGCCAGCAGTGAGGGGACAGGTGTCTATGGCTACACCTTC. Translating it yields CASSEGTGVYGYTF.